This TCR beta chain was documented in a study of vaccination and CD4 T cells after COVID-19. On the study more broadly: Timing of post-vaccine sample collection was a median about 76 days after dose two, with a range of 14 to 241.

General study findings and limits: Median counts of SARS-CoV-2-reactive clonotypes increased from around 20 to 38; this difference was not significant.

Treatment specified: roughly ten-day PBMC culture with coronavirus spike peptide pools or control peptides (ViraFEST assay). After being plated at over 1.5 million per well, PBMCs were cultured with about 10 IU/ml IL-2 and approximately 9.6 ug/ml peptide pools. With the Oncomine TCR Beta short-read assay, DNA from cultured CD4+ T cells was sequenced. One entry per CDR3 protein results from TCRdb running MiXCR on the PCR reads. The sample lists 11,000 to 15,000 distinct CDR3 sequences, roughly 61% occurring once. The CDR3 is 16 residues long. Germline V lookup: CDR1 SGHTA, CDR2 FQGNSA. V lost 0 bases to trimming and J lost 7 bases; unmatched junction nucleotides: 6. A remark on this clonotype: Its antigen is undetermined.

This clonotype originated in a human donor who had recovered from COVID-19. Sequencing used CD4+ T cells from blood, cultured in vitro. The chain combines TRBV7-2 with TRBJ1-6; 7 bases fit TRBD1. CDR3 sequence: CASSLAGTASNSPLHF. The CDR3 DNA reads TGTGCCAGCAGCTTAGCCGGGACAGCCTCAAATTCACCCCTCCACTTT.